The entry that follows covers one T cell receptor beta chain sequence. Its specificity is not known. The data belong to a study of shared clonotypes between healthy human individuals. The study, taken as a whole, reports: The diversity represented, both genetic and in exposure history, was limited by few donors.

As defined, naive CD8 cells were CD45RO-negative and positively selected for CCR7, with terminally differentiated effector memory CD45RA+ cells excluded. HIV-negative, healthy adults without recent acute infections or vaccinations were the donors. The CDR3 consists of 15 residues. CDR1 and CDR2 from the germline V gene are SGHDT and YYEEEE. V lost 4 bases and J 3 bases, leaving 16 bases between the germline ends. The data were produced by immunoSEQ multiplex PCR, yet TCRdb's version contains in-frame clones alone and is incomplete. Of roughly 590,000 clones in the sample, nearly 97% were seen once. The receptor's source is a woman aged 30 to 39 in good health. This chain links TRBV5-6 with TRBJ1-1; D uncertain. The sample taken for sequencing was naive CD8+ T cells sorted from blood. The CDR3 DNA is TGTGCCAGCAGCCTCCCGTCGCAGGTGGACACTGAAGCTTTCTTT. Translated: CASSLPSQVDTEAFF.